This T cell receptor beta chain stems from a study of regulatory T cells in long-lasting Graves disease. This clonotype came up many times. Time point specified: newly diagnosed GD, antithyroid drugs for less than 3 months. TCR sequences were obtained from RNA taken from PBMCs. Those enrolled as patients came out of an endocrinology department in Xi'an, China. Trimming took 2 bases from V and 8 from J; bases not matched to a gene: 12. The CDR3 is 17 amino acids. CDR1 is MNHNS, CDR2 SASEGT, per germline. Libraries of TCR beta came from iRepertoire HTBI primers plus Arm-PCR of CDR3 regions. TCRdb reprocessed the multiplex PCR reads with MiXCR, giving one entry per CDR3 protein. In the table there are some 500,000 distinct CDR3 sequences, more than 15% of which are singletons. These same data were also listed under a study on T cells in Graves' hyperthyroidism and ophthalmopathy.

The chain carries TRBV6-1 and TRBJ2-1, with 10 bases identical to TRBD1. The sequence was collected from a woman aged 35-65 years with Graves disease. The specimen comprised peripheral blood mononuclear cells (PBMCs), sampled at new diagnosis, from a patient treated with antithyroid drugs. The DNA for the CDR3 is TGTGCCAGCAGTGAATATGGGCTGGGACAGGGGTCCCATGAGCAGTTCTTC. Translating it yields CASSEYGLGQGSHEQFF.